The present TCR beta chain was sequenced within a study of T cells after somatic rescue of genetic block. CDR3 length equals 12 residues. In germline, CDR1 is SGHDT, CDR2 YYEEEE. Trimming shortened V by 0 bases and J by 3 bases, and 4 bases separated the two germline ends. Method: immunoSEQ multiplex PCR; TCRdb's copy keeps in-frame clones and lacks some. The table has 85,000 to 90,000 clones, about 90% seen once; the top ten hold under 2%. Sequencing input: peripheral blood mononuclear cells (PBMCs). This sequence joins TRBV5-6 and TRBJ2-7, with D uncertain. The TCR comes from a woman between 18 and 29 years old. CDR3 protein: CASSLGGYEQYF. The CDR3 DNA reads as TGTGCCAGCAGCTTGGGCGGCTACGAGCAGTACTTC. The full variable domain, rest sourced from reference TRBV5-6 and TRBJ2-7, is DAGVTQSPTHLIKTRGQQVTLRCSPKSGHDTVSWYQQALGQGPQFIFQYYEEEERQRGNFPDRFSGHQFPNYSSELNVNALLLGDSALYLCASSLGGYEQYFGPGTRLTVT.